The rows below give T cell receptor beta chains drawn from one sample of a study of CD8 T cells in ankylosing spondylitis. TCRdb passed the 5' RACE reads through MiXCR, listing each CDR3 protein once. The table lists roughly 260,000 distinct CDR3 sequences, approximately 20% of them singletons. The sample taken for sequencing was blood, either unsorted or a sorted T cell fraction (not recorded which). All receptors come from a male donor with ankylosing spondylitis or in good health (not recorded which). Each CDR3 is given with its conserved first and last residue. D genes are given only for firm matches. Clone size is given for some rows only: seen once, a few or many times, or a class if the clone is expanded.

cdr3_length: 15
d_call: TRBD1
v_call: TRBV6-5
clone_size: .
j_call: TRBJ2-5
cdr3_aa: CASSSETGWGETQYF
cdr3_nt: TGTGCCAGCAGTTCAGAGACAGGGTGGGGAGAGACCCAGTACTTC

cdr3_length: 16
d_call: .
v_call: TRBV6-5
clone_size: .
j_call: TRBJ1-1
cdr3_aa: CASSYSRKGGDTEAFF
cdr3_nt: TGTGCCAGCAGTTACTCCCGTAAGGGAGGTGACACTGAAGCTTTCTTT

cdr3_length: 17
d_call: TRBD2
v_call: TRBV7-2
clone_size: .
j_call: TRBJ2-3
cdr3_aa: CASSLVASGGVQDTQYF
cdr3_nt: TGTGCCAGCAGCTTAGTCGCTAGCGGGGGGGTCCAGGATACGCAGTATTTT

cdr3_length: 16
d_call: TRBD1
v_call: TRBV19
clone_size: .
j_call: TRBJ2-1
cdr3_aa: CASSIGINRGHNEQFF
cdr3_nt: TGTGCCAGTAGTATAGGAATAAACAGGGGGCACAATGAGCAGTTCTTC

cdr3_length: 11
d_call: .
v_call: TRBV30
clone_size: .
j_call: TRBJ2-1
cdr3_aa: CAWSALDEQFF
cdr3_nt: TGTGCCTGGAGCGCCCTCGATGAGCAGTTCTTC

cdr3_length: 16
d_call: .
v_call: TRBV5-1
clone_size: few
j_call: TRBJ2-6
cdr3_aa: CASSLFGDSGANVLTF
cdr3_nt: TGCGCCAGCAGCTTGTTCGGGGACTCTGGGGCCAACGTCCTGACTTTC

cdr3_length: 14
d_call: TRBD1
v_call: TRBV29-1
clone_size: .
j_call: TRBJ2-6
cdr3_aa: CSVTGDSGANVLTF
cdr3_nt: TGCAGCGTCACAGGGGATTCTGGGGCCAACGTCCTGACTTTC

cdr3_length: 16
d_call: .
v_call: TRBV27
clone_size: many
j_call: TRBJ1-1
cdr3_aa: CASSSPTGRYGTEAFF
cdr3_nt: TGTGCCAGCAGTTCCCCAACAGGGAGGTACGGCACTGAAGCTTTCTTT

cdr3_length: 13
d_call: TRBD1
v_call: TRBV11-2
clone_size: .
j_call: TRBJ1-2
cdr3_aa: CASSLGQGFGYTF
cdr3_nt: TGTGCCAGCAGCTTAGGACAGGGATTTGGCTACACCTTC

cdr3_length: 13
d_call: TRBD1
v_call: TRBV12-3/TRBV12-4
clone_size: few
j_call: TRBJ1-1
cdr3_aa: CASSLNGQGEAFF
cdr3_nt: TGTGCCAGCAGTTTGAATGGACAGGGCGAAGCTTTCTTT

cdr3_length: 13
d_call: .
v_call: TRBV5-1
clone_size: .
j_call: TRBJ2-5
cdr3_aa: CASSLVGMSTQYF
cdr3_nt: TGCGCCAGCAGCTTGGTCGGAATGTCGACCCAGTACTTC

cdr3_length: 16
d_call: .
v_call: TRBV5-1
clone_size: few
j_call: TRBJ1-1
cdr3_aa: CASSLGSHTGSTEAFF
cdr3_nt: TGCGCCAGCAGCTTGGGCTCCCACACGGGGAGCACTGAAGCTTTCTTT

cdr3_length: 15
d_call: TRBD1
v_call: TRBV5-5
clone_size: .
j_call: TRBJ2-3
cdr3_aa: CASSSRGPYTDTQYF
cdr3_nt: TGTGCCAGCAGCTCCAGGGGGCCGTACACAGATACGCAGTATTTT

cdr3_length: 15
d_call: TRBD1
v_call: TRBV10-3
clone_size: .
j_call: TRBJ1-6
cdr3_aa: CAIRPGQGNNSPLHF
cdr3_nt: TGTGCCATCAGGCCGGGACAGGGGAATAATTCACCCCTCCACTTT

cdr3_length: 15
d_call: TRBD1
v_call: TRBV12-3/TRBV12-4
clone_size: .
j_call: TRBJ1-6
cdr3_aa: CASSLTGGSNSPLHF
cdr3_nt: TGTGCCAGCAGTCTGACAGGGGGCTCAAATTCACCCCTCCACTTT

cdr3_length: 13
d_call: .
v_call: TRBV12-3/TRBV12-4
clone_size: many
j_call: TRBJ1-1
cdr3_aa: CASSSPGNTEAFF
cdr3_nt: TGTGCCAGCAGTTCCCCGGGAAACACTGAAGCTTTCTTT

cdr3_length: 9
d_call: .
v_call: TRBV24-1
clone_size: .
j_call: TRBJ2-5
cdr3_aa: CAKGETQYF
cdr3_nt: TGTGCCAAGGGGGAGACCCAGTACTTC

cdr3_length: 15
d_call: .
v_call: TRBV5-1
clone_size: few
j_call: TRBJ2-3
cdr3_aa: CASSFSLGEADTQYF
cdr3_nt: TGCGCCAGCAGCTTTTCGCTAGGGGAGGCCGATACGCAGTATTTT

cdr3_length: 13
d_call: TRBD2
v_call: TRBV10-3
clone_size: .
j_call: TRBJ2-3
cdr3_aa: CATGAGLTDTQYF
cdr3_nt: TGTGCCACCGGAGCGGGATTGACAGATACGCAGTATTTT

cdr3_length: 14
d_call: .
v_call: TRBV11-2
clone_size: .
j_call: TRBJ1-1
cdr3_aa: CASSLDPSLGLAFF
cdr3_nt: TGTGCCAGCAGCTTAGATCCCTCTTTAGGGCTGGCTTTCTTT

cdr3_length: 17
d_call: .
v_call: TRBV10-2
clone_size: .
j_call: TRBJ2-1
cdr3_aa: CASKLAENLSSYNEQFF
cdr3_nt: TGCGCCAGCAAGTTAGCGGAAAATCTTAGCTCCTACAATGAGCAGTTCTTC

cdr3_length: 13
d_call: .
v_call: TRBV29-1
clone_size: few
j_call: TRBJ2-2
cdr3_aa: CSVEGGGPGELFF
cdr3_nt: TGCAGCGTTGAAGGCGGCGGACCCGGGGAGCTGTTTTTT

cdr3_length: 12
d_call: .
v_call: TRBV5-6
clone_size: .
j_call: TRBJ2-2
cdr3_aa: CASSLSRRELFF
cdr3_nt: TGTGCCAGCAGCTTATCACGAAGGGAGCTGTTTTTT

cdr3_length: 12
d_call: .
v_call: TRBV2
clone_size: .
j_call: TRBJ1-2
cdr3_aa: CASSGGVRGHTF
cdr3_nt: TGTGCCAGCAGTGGCGGGGTTCGTGGCCACACCTTC

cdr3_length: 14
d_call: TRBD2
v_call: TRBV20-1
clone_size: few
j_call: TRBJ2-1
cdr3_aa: CSAPGSSGYNEQFF
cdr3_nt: TGCAGTGCTCCGGGATCTAGCGGCTACAATGAGCAGTTCTTC

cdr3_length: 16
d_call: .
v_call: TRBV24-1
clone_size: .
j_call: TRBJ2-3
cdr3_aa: CATSDTDKSPRGTQYF
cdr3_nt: TGTGCCACCAGTGACACAGACAAATCTCCTCGCGGTACGCAGTATTTT

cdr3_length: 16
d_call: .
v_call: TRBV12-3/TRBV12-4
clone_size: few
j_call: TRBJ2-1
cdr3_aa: CASSFGRGGINNEQFF
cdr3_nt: TGTGCCAGCAGTTTTGGCAGGGGCGGCATCAACAATGAGCAGTTCTTC

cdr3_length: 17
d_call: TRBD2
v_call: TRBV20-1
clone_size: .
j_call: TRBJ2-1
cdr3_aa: CSAIVWGSGSSYNEQFF
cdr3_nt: TGCAGTGCTATCGTCTGGGGTAGCGGGAGCTCCTACAATGAGCAGTTCTTC

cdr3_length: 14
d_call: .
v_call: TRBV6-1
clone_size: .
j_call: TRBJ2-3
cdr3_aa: CASTLRGSADTQYF
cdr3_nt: TGTGCCAGCACCCTACGGGGGTCCGCAGATACGCAGTATTTT

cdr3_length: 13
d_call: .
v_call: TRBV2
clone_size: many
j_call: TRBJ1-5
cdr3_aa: CASSGGSNQPQHF
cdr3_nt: TGTGCCAGCAGTGGGGGGTCGAATCAGCCCCAGCATTTT

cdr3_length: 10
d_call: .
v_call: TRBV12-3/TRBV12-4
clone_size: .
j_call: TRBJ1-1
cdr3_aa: CASSLSAAFF
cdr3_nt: TGTGCCAGCAGTTTATCTGCGGCTTTCTTT

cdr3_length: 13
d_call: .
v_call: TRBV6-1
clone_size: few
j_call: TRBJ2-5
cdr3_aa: CASTTGPKETQYF
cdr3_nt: TGTGCCAGCACTACAGGACCGAAAGAGACCCAGTACTTC

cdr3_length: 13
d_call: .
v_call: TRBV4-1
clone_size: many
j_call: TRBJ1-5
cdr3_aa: CASSQDTGATRHF
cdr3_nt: TGCGCCAGCAGCCAAGACACAGGCGCGACAAGGCATTTT

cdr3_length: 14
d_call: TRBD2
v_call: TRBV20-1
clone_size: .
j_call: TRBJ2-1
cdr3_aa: CSAYTSGDYNEQFF
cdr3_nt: TGCAGTGCTTATACTAGCGGGGATTACAATGAGCAGTTCTTC

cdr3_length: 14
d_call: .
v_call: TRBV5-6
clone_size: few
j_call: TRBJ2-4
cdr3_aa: CASSLRSSVHIQYF
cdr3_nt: TGTGCCAGCAGCTTGAGGTCCTCCGTTCACATTCAGTACTTC

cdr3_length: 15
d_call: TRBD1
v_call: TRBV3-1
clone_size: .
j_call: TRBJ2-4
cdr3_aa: CASETGGQAKNIQCF
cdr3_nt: TGTGCCAGCGAGACAGGGGGGCAAGCCAAAAACATTCAGTGCTTC

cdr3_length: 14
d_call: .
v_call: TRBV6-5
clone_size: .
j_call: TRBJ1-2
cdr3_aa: CASSYLGLGDGYTF
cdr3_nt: TGTGCCAGCAGTTACCTTGGCTTAGGGGATGGCTACACCTTC

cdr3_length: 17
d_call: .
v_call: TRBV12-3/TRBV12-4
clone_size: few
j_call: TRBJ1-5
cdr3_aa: CASAPGQTRGSNQPQHF
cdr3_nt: TGTGCCAGCGCACCCGGACAGACCCGTGGAAGCAATCAGCCCCAGCATTTT

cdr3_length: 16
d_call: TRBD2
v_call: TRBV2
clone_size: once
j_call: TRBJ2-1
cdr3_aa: CASSDWTASGRGEQFF
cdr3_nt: TGTGCCAGCAGTGATTGGACGGCTAGCGGAAGGGGTGAGCAGTTCTTC

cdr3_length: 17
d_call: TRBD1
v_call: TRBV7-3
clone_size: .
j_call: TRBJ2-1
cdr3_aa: CASSSPGTGVGYNEQFF
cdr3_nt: TGTGCCAGCAGCTCCCCCGGGACAGGGGTGGGTTATAATGAGCAGTTCTTC

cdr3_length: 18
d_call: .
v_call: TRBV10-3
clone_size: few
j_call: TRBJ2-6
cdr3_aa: CAISDFTTGPSGANVLTF
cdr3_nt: TGTGCCATCAGTGACTTTACAACAGGTCCCTCTGGGGCCAACGTCCTGACTTTC

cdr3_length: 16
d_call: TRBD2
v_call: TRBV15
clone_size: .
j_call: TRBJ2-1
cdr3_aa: CATSRDSLAGINEQFF
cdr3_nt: TGTGCCACCAGCAGAGATAGCCTAGCGGGAATCAATGAGCAGTTCTTC

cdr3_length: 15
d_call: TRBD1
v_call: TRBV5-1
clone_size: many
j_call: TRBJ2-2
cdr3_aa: CASSGPGQGTGELFF
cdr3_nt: TGCGCCAGCAGCGGCCCGGGACAGGGAACCGGGGAGCTGTTTTTT

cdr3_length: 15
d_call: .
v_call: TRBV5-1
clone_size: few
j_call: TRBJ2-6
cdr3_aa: CASRLTVSGANVLTF
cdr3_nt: TGCGCCAGCAGGCTGACAGTCTCTGGGGCCAACGTCCTGACTTTC

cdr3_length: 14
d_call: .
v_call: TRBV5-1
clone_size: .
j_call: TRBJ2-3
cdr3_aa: CASSVGGTTDTQYF
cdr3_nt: TGCGCCAGCAGCGTCGGTGGGACCACAGATACGCAGTATTTT

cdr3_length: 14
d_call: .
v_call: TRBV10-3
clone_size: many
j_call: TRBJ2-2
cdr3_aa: CAISERSTTGELFF
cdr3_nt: TGTGCCATCAGTGAGCGATCAACCACCGGGGAGCTGTTTTTT

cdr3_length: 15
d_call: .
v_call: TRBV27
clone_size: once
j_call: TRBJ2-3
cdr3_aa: CASSARGAPTDTQYF
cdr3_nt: TGTGCCAGCAGTGCCCGGGGGGCTCCGACAGATACGCAGTATTTT

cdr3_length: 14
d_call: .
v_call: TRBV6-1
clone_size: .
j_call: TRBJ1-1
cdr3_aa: CATVPPGGRTEAFF
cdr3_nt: TGTGCCACCGTACCGCCGGGAGGTCGGACTGAAGCTTTCTTT

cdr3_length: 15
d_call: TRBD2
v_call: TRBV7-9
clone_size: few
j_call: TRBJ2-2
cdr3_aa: CASSSGLGAAGELFF
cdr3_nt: TGTGCCAGCAGTTCAGGACTAGGTGCGGCCGGGGAGCTGTTTTTT

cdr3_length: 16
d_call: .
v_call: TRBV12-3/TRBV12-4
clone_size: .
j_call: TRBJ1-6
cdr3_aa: CASSLNHGGNNSPLHF
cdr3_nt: TGTGCCAGCAGTCTTAATCATGGGGGAAATAATTCACCCCTCCACTTT

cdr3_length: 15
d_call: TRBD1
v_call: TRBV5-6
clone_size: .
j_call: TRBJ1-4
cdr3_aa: CASSQGQGAWEKLFF
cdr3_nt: TGTGCCAGCAGCCAGGGACAGGGGGCTTGGGAAAAACTGTTTTTT

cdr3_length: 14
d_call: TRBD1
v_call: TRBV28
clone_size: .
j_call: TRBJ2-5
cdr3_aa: CASSARTGRKTQYF
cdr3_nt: TGTGCCAGCAGCGCCCGGACAGGGAGGAAGACCCAGTACTTC

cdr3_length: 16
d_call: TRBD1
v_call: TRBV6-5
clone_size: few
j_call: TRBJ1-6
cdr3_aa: CASSYLAGGDNSPLHF
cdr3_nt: TGTGCCAGCAGTTACTTAGCAGGGGGCGATAATTCACCCCTCCACTTT